The present T cell receptor (beta chain) was sequenced within a study of blood T cell repertoires in COVID-19. Looking at the study overall: Samples came from the United States, Italy and Spain, spanning acute and convalescent COVID-19. The cDNA or gDNA used as material had been derived from T cells, B-cell-depleted T cells, or PBMCs.

Enrollees, about 18 to 89 years old, lived in about two dozen US areas. Cohort placement rested on clinical history that participants reported themselves. TCRdb keeps only in-frame clones here, not all; method: immunoSEQ multiplex PCR. This table holds fewer than 350,000 clones, around 90% found once. The sample consisted of PBMCs or T cells enriched from blood (not recorded which). The origin of this receptor is a woman in her thirties or forties with acute COVID-19.

The CDR3 DNA reads as TGTGCCAGTAGTACTTGGACACCCTCACCAACAACTAACTATGGCTACACCTTC. As protein: CASSTWTPSPTTNYGYTF. The chain joins TRBV19 to TRBJ1-2; perhaps TRBD1 as D (5 bases). CDR1 LNHDA and CDR2 SQIVND come from the germline V gene (reference sequence). V was trimmed by 4 bases and J by 0 bases, leaving 21 bases between them. This CDR3 is built from 18 residues.